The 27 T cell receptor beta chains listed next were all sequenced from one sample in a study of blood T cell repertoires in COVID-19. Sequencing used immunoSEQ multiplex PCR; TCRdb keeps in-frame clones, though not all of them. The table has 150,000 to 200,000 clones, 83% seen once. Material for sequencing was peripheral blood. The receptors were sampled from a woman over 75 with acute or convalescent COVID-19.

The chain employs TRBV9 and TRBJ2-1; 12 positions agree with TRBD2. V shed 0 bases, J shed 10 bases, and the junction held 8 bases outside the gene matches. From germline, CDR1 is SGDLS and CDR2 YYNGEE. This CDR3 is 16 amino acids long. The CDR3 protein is CASSVAQLAGGVEQFF. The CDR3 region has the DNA TGTGCCAGCAGCGTAGCCCAACTAGCGGGGGGCGTAGAGCAGTTCTTC.

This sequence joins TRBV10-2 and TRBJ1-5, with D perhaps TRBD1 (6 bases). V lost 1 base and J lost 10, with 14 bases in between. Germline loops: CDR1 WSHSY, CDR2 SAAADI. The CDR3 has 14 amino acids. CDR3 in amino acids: CASSELGGQGPQHF. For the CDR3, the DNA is TGCGCCAGCAGTGAGTTGGGGGGGCAAGGACCCCAGCATTTT.

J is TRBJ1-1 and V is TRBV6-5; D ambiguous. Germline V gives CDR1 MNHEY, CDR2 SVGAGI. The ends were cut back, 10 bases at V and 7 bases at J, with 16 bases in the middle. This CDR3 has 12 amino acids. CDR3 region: CATQKRRDEAFF. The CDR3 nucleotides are TGTGCCACCCAAAAAAGGAGGGATGAAGCTTTCTTT.

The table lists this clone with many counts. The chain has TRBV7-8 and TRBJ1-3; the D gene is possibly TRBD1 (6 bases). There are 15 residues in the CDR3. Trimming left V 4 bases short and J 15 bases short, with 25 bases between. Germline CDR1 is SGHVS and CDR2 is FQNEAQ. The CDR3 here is CASSSYGTQIDGRYF. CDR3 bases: TGTGCCAGCAGCTCGTACGGGACACAGATCGACGGAAGATATTTT.

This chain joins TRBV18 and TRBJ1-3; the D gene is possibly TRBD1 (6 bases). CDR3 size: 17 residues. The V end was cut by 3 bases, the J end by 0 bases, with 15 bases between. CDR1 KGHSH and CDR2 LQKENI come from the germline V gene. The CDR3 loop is CASSPTGTSSSGNTIYF. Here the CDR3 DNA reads TGTGCCAGCTCACCTACCGGGACATCGAGCTCTGGAAACACCATATATTTT.

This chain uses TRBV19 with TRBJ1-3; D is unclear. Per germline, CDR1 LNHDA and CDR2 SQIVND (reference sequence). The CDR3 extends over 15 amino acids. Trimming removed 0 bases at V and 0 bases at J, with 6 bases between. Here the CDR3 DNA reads TGTGCCAGTAGTATAGATTCCGGCTCTGGAAACACCATATATTTT. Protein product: CASSIDSGSGNTIYF.

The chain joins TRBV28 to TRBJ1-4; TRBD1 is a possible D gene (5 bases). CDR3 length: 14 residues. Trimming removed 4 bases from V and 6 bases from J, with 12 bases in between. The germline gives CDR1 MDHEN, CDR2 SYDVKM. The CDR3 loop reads CASSSGGVYEKLFF. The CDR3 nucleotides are TGTGCCAGCAGTTCAGGAGGGGTATATGAAAAACTGTTTTTT.

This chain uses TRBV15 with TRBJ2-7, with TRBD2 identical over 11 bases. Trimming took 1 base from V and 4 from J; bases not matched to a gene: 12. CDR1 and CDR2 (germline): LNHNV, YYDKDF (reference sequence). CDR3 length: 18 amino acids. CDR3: CATSRGLLAGEVRYEQYF. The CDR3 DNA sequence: TGTGCCACCAGCAGAGGGCTACTAGCGGGAGAAGTACGATACGAGCAGTACTTC.

The CDR3 DNA reads as TGTGCCTGGAGTGTCCAGCGGGGGGGCGGCGAGCAGTACTTC. Translated, it gives CAWSVQRGGGEQYF. The gene calls are TRBV30 and TRBJ2-7; 10 bases map to TRBD2. The germline gives CDR1 GTSNPN, CDR2 SVGIG (reference sequence). This CDR3 comprises 14 residues. Trimming took 0 bases from V and 6 from J; bases not matched to a gene: 5.

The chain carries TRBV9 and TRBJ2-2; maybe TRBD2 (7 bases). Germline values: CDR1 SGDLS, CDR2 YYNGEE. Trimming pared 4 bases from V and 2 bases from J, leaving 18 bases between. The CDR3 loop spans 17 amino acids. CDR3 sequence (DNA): TGTGCCAGCAGCCCCAGGGGAGGGCTAGATAACACCGGGGAGCTGTTTTTT. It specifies CASSPRGGLDNTGELFF.

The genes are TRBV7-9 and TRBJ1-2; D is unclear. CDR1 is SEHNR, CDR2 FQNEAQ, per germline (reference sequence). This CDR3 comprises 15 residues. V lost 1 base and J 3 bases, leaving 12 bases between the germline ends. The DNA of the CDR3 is TGTGCCAGCAGCTTAGAGTTCGCCGGGTACTATGGCTACACCTTC. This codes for CASSLEFAGYYGYTF.

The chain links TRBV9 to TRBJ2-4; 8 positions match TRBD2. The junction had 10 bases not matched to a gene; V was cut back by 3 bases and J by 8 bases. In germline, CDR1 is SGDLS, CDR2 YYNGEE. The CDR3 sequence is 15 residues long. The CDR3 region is CASSGGAGGQDIQYF. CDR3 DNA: TGTGCCAGCAGCGGAGGGGCGGGGGGCCAGGACATTCAGTACTTC. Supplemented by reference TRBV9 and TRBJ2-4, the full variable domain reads DSGVTQTPKHLITATGQRVTLRCSPRSGDLSVYWYQQSLDQGLQFLIQYYNGEERAKGNILERFSAQQFPDLHSELNLSSLELGDSALYFCASSGGAGGQDIQYFGAGTRLSVL.

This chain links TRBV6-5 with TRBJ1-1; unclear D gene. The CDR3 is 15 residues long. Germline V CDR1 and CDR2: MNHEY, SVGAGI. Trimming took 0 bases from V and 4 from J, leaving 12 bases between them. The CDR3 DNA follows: TGTGCCAGCAGTTACTCGAGGTCCCGGAGCACTGAAGCTTTCTTT. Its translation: CASSYSRSRSTEAFF.

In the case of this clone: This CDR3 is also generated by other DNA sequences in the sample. CDR3 coding DNA: TGCGCCAGCAGCTTGGTTGCGGGAGGGTCCTACGAGCAGTACTTC. It codes for CASSLVAGGSYEQYF. The J gene is TRBJ2-7, the V gene TRBV5-1, with TRBD2 identical over 9 bases. Germline lookup yields CDR1 SGHRS and CDR2 YFSETQ. The V segment lost 0 bases and the J segment 1 base; nucleotides outside the gene matches: 2. This CDR3 is 15 amino acids long.

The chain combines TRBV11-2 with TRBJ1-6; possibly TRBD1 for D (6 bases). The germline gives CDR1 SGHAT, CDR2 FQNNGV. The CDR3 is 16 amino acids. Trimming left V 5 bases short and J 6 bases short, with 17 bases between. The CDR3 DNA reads TGTGCCAGCAGCCCCGTTGGGGGCCGGGTTAATTCACCCCTCCACTTT. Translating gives CASSPVGGRVNSPLHF.

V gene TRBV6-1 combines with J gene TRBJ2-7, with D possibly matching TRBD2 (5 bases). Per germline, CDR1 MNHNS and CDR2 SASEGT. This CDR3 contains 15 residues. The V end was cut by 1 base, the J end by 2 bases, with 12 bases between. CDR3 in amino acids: CASSEDRTRTYEQYF. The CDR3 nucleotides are TGTGCCAGCAGTGAAGACCGGACTCGTACCTACGAGCAGTACTTC.

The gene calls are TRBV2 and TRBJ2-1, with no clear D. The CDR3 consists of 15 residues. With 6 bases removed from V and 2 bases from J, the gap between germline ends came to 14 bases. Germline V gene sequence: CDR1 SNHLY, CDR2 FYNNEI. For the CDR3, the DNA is TGTGCCAGCAGGGTGTGGTCGACACCCTACAATGAGCAGTTCTTC. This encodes CASRVWSTPYNEQFF.

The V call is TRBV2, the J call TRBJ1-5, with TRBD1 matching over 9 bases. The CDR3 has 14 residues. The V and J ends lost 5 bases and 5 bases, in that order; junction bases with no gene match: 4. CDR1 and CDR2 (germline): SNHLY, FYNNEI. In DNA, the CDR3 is TGTGCCAGCAGTACGGGACAGGGCTATCAGCCCCAGCATTTT. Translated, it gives CASSTGQGYQPQHF. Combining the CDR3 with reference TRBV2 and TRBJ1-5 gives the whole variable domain EPEVTQTPSHQVTQMGQEVILRCVPISNHLYFYWYRQILGQKVEFLVSFYNNEISEKSEIFDDQFSVERPDGSNFTLKIRSTKLEDSAMYFCASSTGQGYQPQHFGDGTRLSIL.

CDR3 residues: CAILTGTGFSPLHF. In nucleotides, the CDR3 is TGTGCCATTCTTACCGGGACAGGTTTCTCACCCCTCCACTTT. The J gene is TRBJ1-6, the V gene TRBV27; the match to TRBD1 covers 8 bases. V shed 10 bases, J shed 10 bases, and the junction held 12 bases outside the gene matches. Per germline, CDR1 MNHEY and CDR2 SMNVEV (reference sequence). The CDR3 consists of 14 residues.

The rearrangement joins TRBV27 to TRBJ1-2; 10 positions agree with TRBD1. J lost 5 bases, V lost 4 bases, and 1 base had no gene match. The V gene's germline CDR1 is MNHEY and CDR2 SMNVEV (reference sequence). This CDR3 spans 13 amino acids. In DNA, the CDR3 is TGTGCCAGCAGTTGGGACAGGGGATATGGCTACACCTTC. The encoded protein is CASSWDRGYGYTF.

CDR3 in amino acids: CASSLVGTGIYNEQFF. The CDR3 DNA sequence: TGCGCCAGCAGCTTGGTGGGGACAGGGATATACAATGAGCAGTTCTTC. The genes are TRBV5-1 and TRBJ2-1; 9 nucleotides match TRBD1. Trimming at V came to 0 bases and at J to 4 bases, leaving 5 bases not matched to a gene. CDR1 and CDR2 (germline): SGHRS, YFSETQ. CDR3 length: 16 residues.

The CDR3 DNA sequence: TGTGCCAGCACCAGGGGACAGGGAGGCTATGGCTACACCTTC. It yields the protein CASTRGQGGYGYTF. V usage is TRBV3-1 (or the pseudogene TRBV3-2) and J usage is TRBJ1-2; 9 bases are shared with TRBD1. In germline, CDR1 is LGHDT, CDR2 YNNKEL (reference sequence). J was trimmed by 4 bases and V by 7 bases; bases with no gene match: 7. The CDR3 has 14 residues.

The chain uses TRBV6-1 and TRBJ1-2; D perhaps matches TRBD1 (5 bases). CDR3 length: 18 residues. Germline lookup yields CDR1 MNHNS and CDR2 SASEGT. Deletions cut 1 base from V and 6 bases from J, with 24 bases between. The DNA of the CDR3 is TGTGCCAGCAGTGAAGAGGTGGGCAGGGTGCTGTTTGGGGATGGCTACACCTTC. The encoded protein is CASSEEVGRVLFGDGYTF.

As DNA, the CDR3 is TGTGCCAGCAGCTTAGTTGTCCAGGGTGCTGAAGCTTTCTTT. Its translation is CASSLVVQGAEAFF. The chain is built from TRBV7-2 and TRBJ1-1; perhaps TRBD1 as D (5 bases). Germline CDR1 is SGHTA and CDR2 is FQGNSA. The CDR3 runs 14 residues. The germline V and J ends were trimmed by 1 base and 6 bases, with 12 bases remaining between them.

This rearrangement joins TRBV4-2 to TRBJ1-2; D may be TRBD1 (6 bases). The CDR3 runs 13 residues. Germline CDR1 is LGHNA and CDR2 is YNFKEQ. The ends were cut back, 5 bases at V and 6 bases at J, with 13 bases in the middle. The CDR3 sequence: CASSYRSGDGYTF. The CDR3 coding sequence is TGTGCCAGCAGCTACCGTTCAGGGGATGGCTACACCTTC.

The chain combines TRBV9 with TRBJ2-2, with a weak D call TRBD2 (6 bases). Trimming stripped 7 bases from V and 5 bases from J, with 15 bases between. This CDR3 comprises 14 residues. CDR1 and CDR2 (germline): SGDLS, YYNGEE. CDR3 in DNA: TGTGCCAGCGGAGGGGTGTCGCCAACCGGGGAGCTGTTTTTT. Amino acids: CASGGVSPTGELFF.

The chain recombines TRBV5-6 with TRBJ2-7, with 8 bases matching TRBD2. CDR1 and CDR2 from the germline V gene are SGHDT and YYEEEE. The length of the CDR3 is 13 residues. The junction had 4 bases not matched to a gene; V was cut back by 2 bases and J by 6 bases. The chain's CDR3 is CASSFLTSGEQYF. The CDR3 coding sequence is TGTGCCAGCAGCTTCCTTACTAGCGGCGAGCAGTACTTC.